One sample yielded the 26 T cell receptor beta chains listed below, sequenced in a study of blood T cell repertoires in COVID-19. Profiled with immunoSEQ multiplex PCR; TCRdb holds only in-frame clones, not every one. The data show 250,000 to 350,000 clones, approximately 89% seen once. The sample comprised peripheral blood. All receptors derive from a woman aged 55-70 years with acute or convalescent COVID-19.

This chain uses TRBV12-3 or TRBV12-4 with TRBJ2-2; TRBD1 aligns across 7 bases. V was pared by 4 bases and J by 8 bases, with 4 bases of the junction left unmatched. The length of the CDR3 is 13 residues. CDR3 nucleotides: TGTGCCAGCAGTTCTACAGGGGTGGGGGAGCTGTTTTTT. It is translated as CASSSTGVGELFF.

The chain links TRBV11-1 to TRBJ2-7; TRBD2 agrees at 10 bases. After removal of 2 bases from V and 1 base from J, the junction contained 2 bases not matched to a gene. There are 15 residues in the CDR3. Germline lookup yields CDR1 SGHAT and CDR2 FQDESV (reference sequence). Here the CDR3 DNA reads TGTGCCAGCAGCTTATCTAGCGGGAGTTCCTACGAGCAGTACTTC. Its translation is CASSLSSGSSYEQYF.

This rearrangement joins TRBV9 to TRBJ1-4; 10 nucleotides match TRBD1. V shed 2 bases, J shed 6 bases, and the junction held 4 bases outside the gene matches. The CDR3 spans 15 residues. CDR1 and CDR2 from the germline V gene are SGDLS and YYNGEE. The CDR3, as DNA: TGTGCCAGCAGCGTTGAGGGACAGGGGTATGAAAAACTGTTTTTT. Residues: CASSVEGQGYEKLFF. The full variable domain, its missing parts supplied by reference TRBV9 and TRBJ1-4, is DSGVTQTPKHLITATGQRVTLRCSPRSGDLSVYWYQQSLDQGLQFLIQYYNGEERAKGNILERFSAQQFPDLHSELNLSSLELGDSALYFCASSVEGQGYEKLFFGSGTQLSVL.

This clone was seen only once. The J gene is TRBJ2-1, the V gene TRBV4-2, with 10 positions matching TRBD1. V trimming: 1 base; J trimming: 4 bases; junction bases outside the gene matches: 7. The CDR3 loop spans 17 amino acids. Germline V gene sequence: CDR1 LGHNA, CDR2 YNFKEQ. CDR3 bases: TGTGCCAGCAGCCAAGGGGGACAGGGGTCCACTTACAATGAGCAGTTCTTC. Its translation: CASSQGGQGSTYNEQFF.

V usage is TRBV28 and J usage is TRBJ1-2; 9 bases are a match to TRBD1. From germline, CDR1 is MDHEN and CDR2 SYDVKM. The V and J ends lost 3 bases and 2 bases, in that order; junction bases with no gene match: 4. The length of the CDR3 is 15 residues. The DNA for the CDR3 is TGTGCCAGCAGTTTTCCCGGGACAGGGAACTATGGCTACACCTTC. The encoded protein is CASSFPGTGNYGYTF.

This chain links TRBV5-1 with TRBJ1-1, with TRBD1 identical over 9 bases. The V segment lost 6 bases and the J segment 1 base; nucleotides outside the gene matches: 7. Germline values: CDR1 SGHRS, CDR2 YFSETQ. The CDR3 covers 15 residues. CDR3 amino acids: CASNIRQGENTEAFF. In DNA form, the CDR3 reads TGCGCCAGCAACATACGACAGGGGGAGAACACTGAAGCTTTCTTT.

The CDR3 region has the DNA TGTGCCAGCAGTTACTTGGGACAGGGAGGCACCGGGGAGCTGTTTTTT. This gives the protein CASSYLGQGGTGELFF. The rearrangement links TRBV6-6 to TRBJ2-2; TRBD1 matches at 9 bases. Germline CDR1 MNHNY, CDR2 SVGAGI (reference sequence). The V and J ends lost 1 base and 4 bases, in that order; junction bases with no gene match: 4. The CDR3 extends over 16 amino acids.

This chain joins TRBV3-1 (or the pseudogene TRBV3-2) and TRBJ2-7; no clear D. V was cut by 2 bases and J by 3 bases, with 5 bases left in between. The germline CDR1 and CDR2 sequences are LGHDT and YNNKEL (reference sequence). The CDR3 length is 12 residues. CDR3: CASSQRSYEQYF. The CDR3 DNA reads TGTGCCAGCAGCCAACGTAGCTACGAGCAGTACTTC.

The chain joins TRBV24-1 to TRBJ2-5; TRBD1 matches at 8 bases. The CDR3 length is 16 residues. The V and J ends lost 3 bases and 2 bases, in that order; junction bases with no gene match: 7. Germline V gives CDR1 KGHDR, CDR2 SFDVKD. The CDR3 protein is CATSDPDREEQETQYF. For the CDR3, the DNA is TGTGCCACCAGTGATCCGGACAGGGAGGAACAAGAGACCCAGTACTTC.

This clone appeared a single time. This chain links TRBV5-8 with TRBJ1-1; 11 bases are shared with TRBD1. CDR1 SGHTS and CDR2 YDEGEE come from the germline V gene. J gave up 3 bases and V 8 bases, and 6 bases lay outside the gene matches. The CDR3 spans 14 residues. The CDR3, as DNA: TGTGCCAGGAAATTGGGACAGGGGGACACTGAAGCTTTCTTT. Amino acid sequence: CARKLGQGDTEAFF.

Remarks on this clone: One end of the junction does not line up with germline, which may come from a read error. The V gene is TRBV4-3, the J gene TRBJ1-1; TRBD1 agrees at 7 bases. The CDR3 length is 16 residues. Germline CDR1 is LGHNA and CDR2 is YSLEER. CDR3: CASSQESQGGVGEAFF. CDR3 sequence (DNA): TGCGCCAGCAGTCAAGAATCCCAAGGGGGCGTTGGGGAAGCTTTCTTT.

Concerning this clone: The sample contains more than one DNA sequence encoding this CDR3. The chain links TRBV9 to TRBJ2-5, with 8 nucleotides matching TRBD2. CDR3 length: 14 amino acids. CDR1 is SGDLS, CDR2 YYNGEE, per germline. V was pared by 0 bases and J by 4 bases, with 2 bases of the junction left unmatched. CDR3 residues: CASSVGRGGETQYF. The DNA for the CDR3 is TGTGCCAGCAGCGTAGGTCGGGGGGGAGAGACCCAGTACTTC.

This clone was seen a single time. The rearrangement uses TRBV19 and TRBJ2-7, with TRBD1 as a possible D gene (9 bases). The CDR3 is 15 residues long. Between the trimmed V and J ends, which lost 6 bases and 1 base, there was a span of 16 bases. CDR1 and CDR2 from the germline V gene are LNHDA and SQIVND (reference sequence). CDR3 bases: TGTGCCAGTAGCAGCGGGGGACAGGGTTCCTACGAGCAGTACTTC. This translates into CASSSGGQGSYEQYF.

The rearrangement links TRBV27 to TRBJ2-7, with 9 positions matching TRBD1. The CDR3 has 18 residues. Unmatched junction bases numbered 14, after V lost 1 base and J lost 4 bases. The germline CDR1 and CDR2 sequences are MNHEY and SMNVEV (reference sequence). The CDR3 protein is CASSLLGPRTGAGYEQYF. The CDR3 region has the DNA TGTGCCAGCAGTTTATTGGGCCCCCGGACAGGGGCGGGATACGAGCAGTACTTC.

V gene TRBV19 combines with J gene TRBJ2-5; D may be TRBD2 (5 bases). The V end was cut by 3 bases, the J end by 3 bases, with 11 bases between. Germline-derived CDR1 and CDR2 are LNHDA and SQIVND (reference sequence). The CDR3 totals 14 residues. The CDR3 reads CASSIGGEEETQYF. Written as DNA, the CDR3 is TGTGCCAGTAGTATCGGAGGAGAGGAAGAGACCCAGTACTTC.

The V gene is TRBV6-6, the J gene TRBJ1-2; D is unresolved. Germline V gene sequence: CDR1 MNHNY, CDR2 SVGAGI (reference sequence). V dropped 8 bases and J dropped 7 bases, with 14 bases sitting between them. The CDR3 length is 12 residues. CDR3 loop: CASAVRLGGYTF. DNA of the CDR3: TGTGCCAGCGCCGTGAGGTTAGGTGGCTACACCTTC.

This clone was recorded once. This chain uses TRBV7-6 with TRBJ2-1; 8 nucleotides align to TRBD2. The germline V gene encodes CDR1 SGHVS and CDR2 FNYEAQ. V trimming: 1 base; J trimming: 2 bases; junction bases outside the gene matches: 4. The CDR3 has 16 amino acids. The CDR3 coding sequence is TGTGCCAGCAGCTTAGGCGGGAGGAAGGCCTACAATGAGCAGTTCTTC. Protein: CASSLGGRKAYNEQFF.

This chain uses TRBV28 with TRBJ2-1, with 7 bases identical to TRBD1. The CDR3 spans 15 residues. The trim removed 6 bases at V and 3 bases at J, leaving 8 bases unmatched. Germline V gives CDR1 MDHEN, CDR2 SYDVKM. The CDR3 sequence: CASRSPGTVYNEQFF. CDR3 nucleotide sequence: TGTGCCAGCAGATCCCCCGGGACAGTCTACAATGAGCAGTTCTTC.

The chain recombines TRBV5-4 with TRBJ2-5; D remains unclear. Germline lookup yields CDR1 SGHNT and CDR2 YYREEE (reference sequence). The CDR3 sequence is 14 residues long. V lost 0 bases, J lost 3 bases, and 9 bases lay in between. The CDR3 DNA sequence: TGTGCCAGCAGCTTGGCTGGTCAGAAAGAGACCCAGTACTTC. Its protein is CASSLAGQKETQYF.

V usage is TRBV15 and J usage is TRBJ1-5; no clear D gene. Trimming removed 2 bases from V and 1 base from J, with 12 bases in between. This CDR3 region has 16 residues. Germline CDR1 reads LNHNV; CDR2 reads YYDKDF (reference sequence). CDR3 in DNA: TGTGCCACCAGCAGAAACACTCAGGAAAGCAATCAGCCCCAGCATTTT. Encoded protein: CATSRNTQESNQPQHF.

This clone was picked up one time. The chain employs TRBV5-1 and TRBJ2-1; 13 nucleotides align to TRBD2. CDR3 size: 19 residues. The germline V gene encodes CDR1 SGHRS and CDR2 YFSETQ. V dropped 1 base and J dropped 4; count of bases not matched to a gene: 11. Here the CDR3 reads CASSLRRELAGGLYNEQFF. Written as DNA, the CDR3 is TGCGCCAGCAGCTTGAGGCGAGAACTAGCGGGAGGGTTATACAATGAGCAGTTCTTC.

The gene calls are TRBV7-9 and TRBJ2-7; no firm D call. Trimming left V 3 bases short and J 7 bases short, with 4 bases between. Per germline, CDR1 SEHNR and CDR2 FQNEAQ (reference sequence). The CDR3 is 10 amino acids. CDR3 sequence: CASSLREQYF. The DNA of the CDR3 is TGTGCCAGCAGCTTGCGAGAGCAGTACTTC.

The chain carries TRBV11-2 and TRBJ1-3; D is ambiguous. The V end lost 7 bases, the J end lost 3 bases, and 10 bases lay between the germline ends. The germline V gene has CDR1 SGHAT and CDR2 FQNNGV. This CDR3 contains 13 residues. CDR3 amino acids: CASTQFNGNTIYF. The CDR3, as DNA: TGTGCCAGCACCCAATTCAATGGAAACACCATATATTTT.

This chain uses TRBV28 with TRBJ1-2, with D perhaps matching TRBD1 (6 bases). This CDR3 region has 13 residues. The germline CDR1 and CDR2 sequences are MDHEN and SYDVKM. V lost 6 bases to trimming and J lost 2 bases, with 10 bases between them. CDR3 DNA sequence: TGTGCCAGCAGATATGACAGGAACTATGGCTACACCTTC. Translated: CASRYDRNYGYTF.

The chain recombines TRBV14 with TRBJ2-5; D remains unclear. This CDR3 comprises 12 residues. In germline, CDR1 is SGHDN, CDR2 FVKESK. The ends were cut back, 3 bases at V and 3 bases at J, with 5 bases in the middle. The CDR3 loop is CASSQLEETQYF. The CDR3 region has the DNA TGTGCCAGCAGCCAGTTAGAAGAGACCCAGTACTTC.

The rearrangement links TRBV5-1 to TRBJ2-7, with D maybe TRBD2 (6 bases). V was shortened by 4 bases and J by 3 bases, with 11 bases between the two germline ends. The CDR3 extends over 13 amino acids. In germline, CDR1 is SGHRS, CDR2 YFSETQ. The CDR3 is CASSTSTSYEQYF. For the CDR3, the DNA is TGCGCCAGCAGCACCTCGACTAGCTACGAGCAGTACTTC.